This T cell receptor beta chain is from a study of blood T cell repertoires in COVID-19. On the study more broadly: Samples representing acute and convalescent COVID-19 were sourced from the United States, Italy and Spain.

Original handling: Amplification of reference gene primers was used by the study to estimate nucleated cell counts. Method: immunoSEQ multiplex PCR; TCRdb's copy keeps in-frame clones and lacks some. V, J and clone size reflect that table, while D and trimming were determined from the DNA. The sample carries some 180,000 clones, approximately 88% recorded once. This CDR3 contains 15 residues. The V end was cut by 0 bases, the J end by 4 bases, with 10 bases between. CDR1 and CDR2 (germline): LGHNT, FRNRAP. This chain connects TRBV12-5 to TRBJ1-5, with no clear D. Material for sequencing was peripheral blood. This TCR was sampled from a man between 35 and 55 years old with acute or convalescent COVID-19. The CDR3 DNA reads TGTGCTAGTGGTTTGGTACAAGATTTAAATCAGCCCCAGCATTTT. Translating it yields CASGLVQDLNQPQHF.